This entry lists 18 T cell receptor beta chains sequenced from one sample in a study of blood T cell repertoires in COVID-19. Generated by immunoSEQ multiplex PCR, the TCRdb table keeps only in-frame clones and is missing some. This repertoire shows some 26,000 clones, about 80% found once; its top ten account for about 43%. What was sequenced was peripheral blood. The receptors originated from a man between 65 and 85 years old with acute or convalescent COVID-19.

V is TRBV15 and J is TRBJ2-1; maybe TRBD2 (6 bases). CDR3 size: 19 residues. The V and J ends lost 5 bases and 0 bases respectively, with 23 bases between them. Germline V gene data show CDR1 as LNHNV and CDR2 as YYDKDF (reference sequence). CDR3 DNA: TGTGCCACCAGCGGCTCGAGTGGGAGGACATTAGACTCCTACAATGAGCAGTTCTTC. It codes for CATSGSSGRTLDSYNEQFF.

The chain employs TRBV19 and TRBJ2-7; D might be TRBD2 (5 bases). The CDR3 has 13 residues. The germline V and J ends were trimmed by 6 bases and 4 bases, with 13 bases remaining between them. Germline loops: CDR1 LNHDA, CDR2 SQIVND (reference sequence). CDR3 in amino acids: CASSPSQVYEQYF. DNA for the CDR3: TGTGCCAGTAGCCCTAGCCAAGTATACGAGCAGTACTTC.

The V and J genes are TRBV11-2 and TRBJ2-4; 8 nucleotides align to TRBD1. Germline V CDR1 and CDR2: SGHAT, FQNNGV. With 5 bases clipped from V and 8 bases from J, the junction kept 11 bases outside the gene matches. The CDR3 length is 15 residues. CDR3 protein: CASSRTGLSIDIQYF. The CDR3 DNA is TGTGCCAGCAGCCGGACAGGGCTTTCCATTGACATTCAGTACTTC.

The V gene is TRBV5-1, the J gene TRBJ1-4; 7 nucleotides line up with TRBD1. Trimming cost V 4 bases and J 7 bases; bases outside gene matches: 4. Germline V lookup: CDR1 SGHRS, CDR2 YFSETQ. CDR3 size: 13 residues. The CDR3: CASSLHRGEKLFF. CDR3 coding DNA: TGCGCCAGCAGCCTGCACAGGGGTGAAAAACTGTTTTTT.

This clone was picked up a small number of times. The chain employs TRBV18 and TRBJ1-4; the D is unclear. V was trimmed by 3 bases and J by 0 bases, leaving 14 bases between them. Germline V gene sequence: CDR1 KGHSH, CDR2 LQKENI. The CDR3 has 17 amino acids. The CDR3 sequence: CASSPFMRQTTNEKLFF. CDR3 DNA: TGTGCCAGCTCACCTTTCATGCGGCAGACAACTAATGAAAAACTGTTTTTT. Supplemented by reference TRBV18 and TRBJ1-4, the full variable domain reads NAGVMQNPRHLVRRRGQEARLRCSPMKGHSHVYWYRQLPEEGLKFMVYLQKENIIDESGMPKERFSAEFPKEGPSILRIQQVVRGDSAAYFCASSPFMRQTTNEKLFFGSGTQLSVL.

The CDR3 sequence is CASSTDSGNTIYF. The CDR3 DNA sequence: TGTGCCAGCAGTACGGACAGTGGAAACACCATATATTTT. The chain carries TRBV2 and TRBJ1-3; D is possibly TRBD1 (6 bases). CDR1 SNHLY and CDR2 FYNNEI come from the germline V gene. Trimming left V 5 bases short and J 3 bases short, with 8 bases between. The CDR3 runs to 13 residues.

This clone was found a few times. V and J are TRBV19 and TRBJ2-2; D is unresolved. The germline V gene has CDR1 LNHDA and CDR2 SQIVND (reference sequence). Trimming cost V 3 bases and J 2 bases, with 10 bases left between them. The length of the CDR3 is 15 residues. CDR3 nucleotide sequence: TGTGCCAGTAGTATGTCCGGGTCCAACACCGGGGAGCTGTTTTTT. Translated: CASSMSGSNTGELFF.

The V and J genes are TRBV2 and TRBJ2-5; 7 nucleotides agree with TRBD2. CDR1 is SNHLY, CDR2 FYNNEI, per germline. Germline trimming cut 6 bases from V and 1 base from J; bases unmatched to any gene: 8. The CDR3 has 15 residues. The CDR3 sequence is CASRGQLATQETQYF. The CDR3 DNA reads as TGTGCCAGCAGGGGCCAACTAGCGACCCAAGAGACCCAGTACTTC.

The chain links TRBV7-2 to TRBJ2-2, with D unresolved. Trimming left V 6 bases short and J 4 bases short, with 9 bases between. This CDR3 is 13 amino acids long. Germline CDR1 is SGHTA and CDR2 is FQGNSA. CDR3 bases: TGTGCCAGCAGGCCAACTGGCACCGGGGAGCTGTTTTTT. Encoded protein: CASRPTGTGELFF.

The rearrangement uses TRBV6-4 and TRBJ1-6; D is uncertain. The CDR3 contains 15 residues. V was clipped by 10 bases and J by 0 bases, with 13 bases between them. In germline, CDR1 is MRHNA, CDR2 SNTAGT. The chain's CDR3 is CATREASSYNSPLHF. The CDR3 nucleotides read TGTGCCACCCGGGAGGCGAGCTCCTATAATTCACCCCTCCACTTT.

The chain uses TRBV6-5 and TRBJ2-5, with a possible D match to TRBD2 (6 bases). V gave up 5 bases and J gave up 4 bases, with 14 bases separating them. Germline CDR1 reads MNHEY; CDR2 reads SVGAGI. CDR3 length: 14 residues. In nucleotides, the CDR3 is TGTGCCAGCAGTCAGTTAGCGGCTGGAGAGACCCAGTACTTC. It specifies CASSQLAAGETQYF.

This clone was seen just once. The DNA of the CDR3 is TGTGCCAGCAGCTTAGGCTTTCGCACAGGCGCAGAGACCCAGTACTTC. Encoded protein: CASSLGFRTGAETQYF. This chain links TRBV7-2 with TRBJ2-5; tentative D call: TRBD1 (5 bases). This CDR3 region has 16 residues. Germline V CDR1 and CDR2: SGHTA, FQGNSA. The V gene lost 1 base and the J gene lost 4 bases, with 16 bases spanning the gap.

The J gene is TRBJ1-2, the V gene TRBV28, with D perhaps matching TRBD1 (6 bases). Looked up from germline, CDR1 is MDHEN and CDR2 is SYDVKM. The length of the CDR3 is 14 residues. With 5 bases removed from V and 2 bases from J, the gap between germline ends came to 12 bases. Here the CDR3 reads CASSIRQENYGYTF. CDR3 DNA: TGTGCCAGCAGTATCCGACAGGAGAACTATGGCTACACCTTC.

This clone occurred a few times. This chain joins TRBV28 and TRBJ1-2, with TRBD1 matching over 8 bases. Germline CDR1 and CDR2: MDHEN and SYDVKM. CDR3 length: 16 residues. V lost 2 bases and J lost 7; bases outside the gene matches: 12. CDR3 loop: CASSLGSGTGGSGYTF. CDR3 sequence (DNA): TGTGCCAGCAGTTTAGGATCCGGGACAGGAGGTAGTGGCTACACCTTC.

The rearrangement joins TRBV7-9 to TRBJ1-2, with 7 bases matching TRBD1. V was clipped by 5 bases and J by 8 bases; unmatched bases: 11. The CDR3 consists of 14 residues. Germline V gene sequence: CDR1 SEHNR, CDR2 FQNEAQ (reference sequence). The DNA for the CDR3 is TGTGCCAGCAGCCCAATACAGGGGTTGGGCGGCTACACCTTC. It specifies CASSPIQGLGGYTF.

The genes are TRBV12-3 or TRBV12-4 and TRBJ1-5; D uncertain. V was cut by 5 bases and J by 4 bases, with 6 bases left in between. The CDR3 is 12 amino acids. CDR3 in amino acids: CASSPPNQPQHF. For the CDR3, the DNA is TGTGCCAGCAGTCCTCCTAATCAGCCCCAGCATTTT.

The chain carries TRBV7-9 and TRBJ2-5; TRBD1 matches 8 bases. Germline V gene sequence: CDR1 SEHNR, CDR2 FQNEAQ (reference sequence). The CDR3 is made up of 15 amino acids. V trimming: 3 bases; J trimming: 4 bases; junction bases outside the gene matches: 7. Here the CDR3 reads CASSFRGQGIETQYF. As DNA, the CDR3 is TGTGCCAGCAGCTTCCGAGGACAGGGAATAGAGACCCAGTACTTC.

This clone was observed once. In DNA, the CDR3 is TGTGCCAGCAGGGCGGGAAACGCCTACGAGCAGTACTTC. It encodes CASRAGNAYEQYF. The gene calls are TRBV28 and TRBJ2-7, with D possibly being TRBD2 (6 bases). Trimming removed 6 bases at V and 2 bases at J, with 11 bases between. This CDR3 is built from 13 residues. In germline, CDR1 is MDHEN, CDR2 SYDVKM.